The entry that follows covers one T cell receptor beta chain sequence. Its antigen is not yet known. Base qualities are not provided; no much larger clone lies one nucleotide away. The source of the sample is a study of cytomegalovirus exposure and HLA in healthy donors (dated by TCRdb to 2017 to 2019). About the study as a whole: According to an earlier analysis of several hundred of the donors, about 190 million T cells yielded 117 million unique TCR beta sequences and roughly 280 Gb of sequence data. Typing coverage differed by locus: A, B, C, DRB1 and DQB1 were typed in about 629-640 donors, DQA1 in roughly 510, DPA1 in some 610, and DPB1 in 450 to 480. In a later genetic analysis, genome-wide SNP genotypes for about three fifths of the 666 donors were used, and that subset was treated as a discovery cohort. An early release that covered about 600 HLA-typed donors contained approximately 290 gigabases of sequencing data and about 84 million unique TCR sequences. All discovery cohort repertoires had been generated using a single sequencing platform. In an earlier analysis of over 550 of the donors, high-throughput TCR beta sequencing was used to judge whether each TCR beta V gene segment behaved as functional or pseudogenic. To predict cytomegalovirus infection status, the study brought together high-throughput TCR immunosequencing, statistical association of individual TCRs with disease status, and machine learning. Rather than drawing on any new phenotypic data, the later analysis identified candidate immune exposures from TCR beta sequences and the way those sequences occurred across donors. Donor age, sex, ethnicity and CMV serostatus were collected together with the repertoire data. The study aimed to test whether cataloging public T cell receptors could reveal signatures of past pathogen exposure. The T cell repertoires of 666 subjects were profiled by immunosequencing and related to cytomegalovirus serostatus. Because of strong linkage in the cohort, roughly five DR-DQ haplotypes were treated as single units for association and clustering. To study patterns of TCR occurrence, a later analysis re-analyzed previously published TCR beta repertoires from around 670 donors and added high-resolution HLA genotyping. Among a few hundred genotyped donors of the cohort, an average of around 240,000 unique TCR beta nucleotide sequences were sequenced per donor, roughly a sixth of them non-productive. Of the 300 to 400 genotyped donors, approximately 83% fell in the genetic ancestry cluster associated with self-reported Caucasian donors. In addition to the first cohort of around 670 subjects, a separate validation cohort of 120 different subjects was used. HLA typing included class I and class II loci at four-digit resolution. The investigation overall reported the following: Correlated functional status among segregating V segments might be attributable to linkage disequilibrium, but an unknown experimental factor could not be ruled out. A later analysis associated about 17,000 TCR beta sequences with specific HLA alleles at a false discovery rate of 0.05. Because some donors lacked HLA typing at each locus, the association tests relied only on the typed subset. In a later analysis, TCR association rates were found to vary across HLA loci, with the most associated TCRs seen for DRB1 alleles and the fewest for HLA-C alleles. In a later analysis, several top co-occurrence clusters were reported to appear linked to parvovirus B19, influenza, CMV and Epstein-Barr virus. Some IMGT-functional V segments, including TRBV6-2 and TRBV6-3, could not be distinguished by the 87-base-pair reads and were therefore excluded. In a later analysis, HLA-associated TCR beta chains were found to be more clonally expanded and to have lower generation probabilities than equally common non-associated chains. Roughly uniform sequencing depth across donors was assumed in presence/absence analyses, although this assumption may not hold. The study listed 150 to 200 TCR beta chains as associated with cytomegalovirus. According to a later genetic analysis, donors in an Asian-associated ancestry cluster had fewer N-insertions in productive TCRs than the roughly 700-donor mean. The classifier was reported to diagnose cytomegalovirus status with high specificity and sensitivity in both the original cohort and the validation cohort. Because counts were too low, under 20 rarely observed V segments, including chromosome 9 orphons, were left out of the earlier analysis of some 640 of the donors. In this cohort, only TCR beta chains were sequenced, and detectable features were limited by the absence of alpha or paired-chain data. It was suggested by the authors that the approach could potentially be generalized to other disease states and immunological phenotypes. An association between a missense DCLRE1C variant and V-gene and J-gene trimming of TCR beta chains was found in a later genetic analysis and replicated in an independent cohort. Across donors, most TCR sequences were observed very rarely, whereas some public TCRs were present in many individuals. For the cohort, immune exposure information was limited to CMV serostatus. An earlier analysis of around 600 of the donors showed that most TCR beta V segments appeared in productive rearrangements either about 90% or about 30% of the time, which broadly matched IMGT annotations. A group of highly shared sequence variants was considered likely to be a technical artifact of the sequencing pipeline. Strong co-occurrence of HLA alleles, especially DR and DQ, made assigning TCR associations to individual alleles difficult. A further reported finding was that TCR beta sequences accurately predicted the HLA-A and HLA-B alleles for most subjects in the first cohort. In vitro tests confirmed that a few of the cytomegalovirus-associated TCR beta chains recognize cytomegalovirus antigens. In a later analysis, most CMV-associated TCR beta chains were found to appear HLA-restricted, with HLA associations seemingly driven largely by CMV exposure.

Library creation used the immunoSEQ multiplex PCR assay. For the multiplex PCR, a mixture combining 60 forward primers for TCR Vbeta segments and 13 reverse primers for TCR Jbeta segments was used. A multiplex PCR assay on genomic DNA amplified the CDR3 region of rearranged TCR beta genes. On the Illumina HiSeq System, the amplified TCR beta libraries were sequenced as 87-base-pair reads. The paper's data handling went like this. In a later analysis, 80 million or so unique TCR beta chains were counted across the 690 or so repertoires, and about 10 million of these chains were shared by at least two donors. To remove PCR and sequencing errors, raw reads were error-corrected and collapsed into unique sequences using a nearest-neighbor algorithm that merged closely related sequences. To assign V, D and J gene segments, CDR3 sequences were aligned to IMGT reference sequences. For a sequence to be retained, at least a six-nucleotide match to both a V gene segment and a J gene segment was required. Rearrangements were classified as productive when the CDR3 lacked stop codons and remained in frame with V and J, and all other rearrangements were classified as non-productive. Following IMGT convention, CDR3 was defined as the stretch from the second conserved V-encoded cysteine to the conserved J-encoded phenylalanine. The earlier analysis of some 580 of the donors excluded any sequence lacking an unambiguous match to a single V gene segment. An earlier analysis of fewer than 750 of the donors classified V segments as functional when productive rearrangements were above 56.7% and as segregating when the standard deviation between donors was above 5%. To diagnose cytomegalovirus status from the catalog of TCR beta chain sequences, a statistical classification framework was built. In a later analysis, TCR nucleotide sequences were compared against IMGT/GENE-DB human TR gene sequences so that V and J genes could be assigned. In a later analysis, CDR3 sequences and most-parsimonious VDJ recombination scenarios were assigned using the TCRdist pipeline. In a later analysis, each TCR beta chain was defined by its CDR3 amino acid sequence together with its V-gene family, and reads without a unique V-gene family were excluded. As a way to deal with suspected cross-contamination and a sequencing artifact, a later analysis dropped roughly 600 nucleotide sequences that were highly shared and had low generation probability. In a later analysis, a clonal expansion index was calculated for each public chain from normalized within-repertoire ranks of inferred template counts. In a later analysis, generation probabilities were computed with a VDJ recombination model fitted to out-of-frame rearrangements, and the resulting probabilities were checked against IGoR. In a later analysis, TCR-TCR, TCR-HLA and TCR-CMV co-occurrence was scored with hypergeometric tests, and a repertoire-size bias correction was applied to TCR pairs. A later analysis estimated false discovery rates by permuting HLA or CMV assignments 20 times. In a later analysis, co-occurring TCRs were grouped using DBSCAN, and TCRdist sequence similarity was added for clustering within HLA-allele-positive subsets. For co-occurrence clustering, repertoires with fewer than 30,000 or more than 120,000 public chains were excluded, along with roughly 5 repertoires with anomalous nucleotide sharing. TCRdb retrieved this table from immuneACCESS and kept in-frame rearrangements only. Not all clones are present; in checked studies, unresolved V genes account for under half, and no reason is known for the remainder. V, J and clone size are taken as reported in that table, and D and trimming were inferred from the DNA itself. The sample table holds 150,000 to 200,000 clones, of which 70% to 80% were seen once. About 1% of the sample is held by the ten biggest clonotypes.

In the germline V gene, CDR1 corresponds to SGHTA and CDR2 to FQGTGA. V is pared back by 5 bases and J by 2 bases, with 12 bases lying between the germline termini. Its CDR3 holds 15 amino acids, cysteine through phenylalanine. The retained sequence is limited to the CDR3, 45 bases, with the frame set at the first base. The cohort comprised fewer than 750 healthy bone marrow donors. At the time of sampling, all cohort members were nominally healthy, though unrecorded immune exposures were likely present. The donor was CMV seronegative and belonged to the group of 350 or so seronegative cohort members. Every donor gave a peripheral blood sample, and the peripheral blood mononuclear cells from that sample were used for TCR beta sequencing. Genomic DNA was extracted from the blood cell samples with the Qiagen DNeasy Blood Extraction Kit.

This chain is built from TRBV7-3 and TRBJ1-4, with TRBD1 as a weak D call on 6 bases. The clonotype was recovered from a woman between 40 and 50 years old in good health and CMV-seronegative. Sample: PBMCs. The DNA is TGTGCCAGCAGCCTCAGGGGACGCACTAATGAAAAACTGTTTTTT. This gives the protein CASSLRGRTNEKLFF.